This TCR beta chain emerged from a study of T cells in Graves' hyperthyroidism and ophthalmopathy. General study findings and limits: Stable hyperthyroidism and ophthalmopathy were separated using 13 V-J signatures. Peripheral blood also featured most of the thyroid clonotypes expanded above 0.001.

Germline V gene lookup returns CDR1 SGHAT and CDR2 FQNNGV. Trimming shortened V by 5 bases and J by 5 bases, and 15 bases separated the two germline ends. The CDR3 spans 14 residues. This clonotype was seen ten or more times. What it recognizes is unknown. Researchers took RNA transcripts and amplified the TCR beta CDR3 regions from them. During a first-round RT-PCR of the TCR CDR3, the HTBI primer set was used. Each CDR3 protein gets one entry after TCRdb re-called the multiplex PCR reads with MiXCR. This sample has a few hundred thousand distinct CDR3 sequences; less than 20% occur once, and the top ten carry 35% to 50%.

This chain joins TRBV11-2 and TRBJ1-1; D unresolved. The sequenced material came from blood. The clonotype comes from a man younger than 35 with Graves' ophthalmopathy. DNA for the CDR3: TGTGCCAGCAGCCCTAATCAGAGAGCTACTGAAGCTTTCTTT. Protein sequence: CASSPNQRATEAFF. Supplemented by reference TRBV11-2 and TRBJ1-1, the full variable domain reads EAGVAQSPRYKIIEKRQSVAFWCNPISGHATLYWYQQILGQGPKLLIQFQNNGVVDDSQLPKDRFSAERLKGVDSTLKIQPAKLEDSAVYLCASSPNQRATEAFFGQGTRLTVV.